Listed below are T cell receptor beta chains from one sample, sequenced in a study of T-cell reconstitution after alpha-beta-depleted transplantation in children. TCRdb passed the PCR reads through MiXCR, listing each CDR3 protein once. The sample consists of over 100,000 distinct CDR3 sequences, roughly 7.2% of them appearing once. The source material was PBMCs, sampled before TCRalphabeta/CD19-depleted stem cell transplant. Receptors were obtained from a boy between 2 and 10 years old with acute lymphoblastic leukemia, due to receive a stem cell transplant. Each CDR3 is given with its conserved first and last residue. A D gene is named only where the DNA matches it firmly. Rows may omit the clone size; those that give it use once, few, many or a size class.

j_gene,d_gene,abundance,v_gene,CDR3nt,CDR3aa
TRBJ1-5,.,many,TRBV16,TGTGCCAGCAGCCAATTTGGCTACAATCAGCCCCAGCATTTT,CASSQFGYNQPQHF
TRBJ2-2,.,many,TRBV5-1,TGCGCCAGCAGCTTGCGAGTCAGGGACACCGGGGAGCTGTTTTTT,CASSLRVRDTGELFF
TRBJ1-5,.,many,TRBV7-2,TGTGCCAGCAGCTTCGGGGCTTATCAGCCCCAGCATTTT,CASSFGAYQPQHF
TRBJ2-1,TRBD1,many,TRBV6-4,TGTGCCAGCAGTGTTACTCTATCCGGGACAGGGGGCTACAATGAGCAGTTCTTC,CASSVTLSGTGGYNEQFF
TRBJ2-5,TRBD1,few,TRBV29-1,TGCAGCGTGGACAGGGGGAATGGAGAGACCCAGTACTTC,CSVDRGNGETQYF
TRBJ2-5,TRBD1,.,TRBV14,TGTGCCAGCAGCTCTTTGGGACAGGGGAGAGAGACCCAGTACTTC,CASSSLGQGRETQYF
TRBJ2-1,.,.,TRBV6-1,TGTGCCAGCAGTCCTCTAGCGAAAACCAACAATGAGCAGTTCTTC,CASSPLAKTNNEQFF
TRBJ2-7,.,many,TRBV7-9,TGTGCCAGCAGCCCAGCAGGGAGCTCCTACGAGCAGTACTTC,CASSPAGSSYEQYF
TRBJ1-1,.,many,TRBV18,TGTGCCAGCTCCCCGGGCCGACCTGGAACTGAAGCTTTCTTT,CASSPGRPGTEAFF
TRBJ1-2,.,.,TRBV2,TGTGCCAGCAGTGAAGCCGTCGGAGTTGGCTACACCTTC,CASSEAVGVGYTF
TRBJ2-2,.,medium-sized,TRBV7-9,TGTGCCAGCAGCTCGGACAGATACACCGGGGAGCTGTTTTTT,CASSSDRYTGELFF
TRBJ1-1,TRBD1,many,TRBV5-4,TGTGCCAGCAGCTTGGACAGGGGGACCACTGAAGCTTTCTTT,CASSLDRGTTEAFF
TRBJ2-7,TRBD1,.,TRBV20-1,TGCAGTGCTAGAGAGGGACAGGGGATCCCCTACGAGCAGTACTTC,CSAREGQGIPYEQYF
TRBJ2-7,.,many,TRBV5-1,TGCGCCAGCAGCTTGGCCTTGGGGGGGGGCCTGGAAGAGCAGTACTTC,CASSLALGGGLEEQYF
TRBJ1-1,.,few,TRBV6-5,TGTGCCAGCAGTTACTGGGGGGGGGCAAAGGGTGAAGCTTTCTTT,CASSYWGGAKGEAFF
TRBJ2-7,.,many,TRBV20-1,TGCAGTGCTAGACAGGGGCACTACGAGCAGTACTTC,CSARQGHYEQYF
TRBJ1-2,.,many,TRBV12-3/TRBV12-4,TGTGCCAGCAGTGCCCACAGGGTGAAGAACTATGGCTACACCTTC,CASSAHRVKNYGYTF
TRBJ2-7,.,.,TRBV20-1,TGCAGTGCTCAATGGGACGCAACCTACGAGCAGTACTTC,CSAQWDATYEQYF
TRBJ2-2,TRBD2,many,TRBV5-6,TGTGCCAGCAGCCCCATTGTGCGGGGGTACACCGGGGAGCTGTTTTTT,CASSPIVRGYTGELFF
TRBJ1-2,.,.,TRBV6-2/TRBV6-3,TGTGCCAGCAGTTACTCGCATGGCTACACCTTC,CASSYSHGYTF
TRBJ1-1,.,.,TRBV7-6,TGTGCCAGCAGCTTATTAGAGAACACTGAAGCTTTCTTT,CASSLLENTEAFF
TRBJ2-2,.,.,TRBV7-9,TGTGCCAGCAGCTTAGTGGCGGCGAACACCGGGGAGCTGTTTTTT,CASSLVAANTGELFF
TRBJ2-5,TRBD1,.,TRBV10-3,TGTGCCATCAGGCCGGGACAGGGGGAGGAGACCCAGTACTTC,CAIRPGQGEETQYF
TRBJ2-3,.,few,TRBV27,TGTGCCAGCAGTTTCTATACCGGGGTCACAGATACGCAGTATTTT,CASSFYTGVTDTQYF
TRBJ2-7,TRBD1,.,TRBV11-2,TGTGCCAGCAGCTCTGGACAGGGCCCTGTGTCCCAGTACTTC,CASSSGQGPVSQYF
TRBJ1-5,.,many,TRBV2,TGTGCCAGCAGTGACTTGGATAGCAATCAGCCCCAGCATTTT,CASSDLDSNQPQHF
TRBJ1-2,.,few,TRBV15,TGTGCCACCAGCAGAGATTCTAGGGTGATCTATGGCTACACCTTC,CATSRDSRVIYGYTF
TRBJ2-3,.,.,TRBV3-1,TGTGCCAGCAGCCCGAGGGGGACAACCCCAGATACGCAGTATTTT,CASSPRGTTPDTQYF
TRBJ1-1,TRBD1,few,TRBV4-1,TGCGCCAGCAGCCAGGGACAGGGGGCTGAAGCTTTCTTT,CASSQGQGAEAFF
TRBJ1-4,.,.,TRBV2,TGTGCCAGCACGACCCCACCGGGACTCACTAATGAAAAACTGTTTTTT,CASTTPPGLTNEKLFF
TRBJ2-2,.,many,TRBV7-2,TGTGCCAGCAGCTCTAGTGGGGGGGAGCTGTTTTTT,CASSSSGGELFF
TRBJ1-4,.,few,TRBV20-1,TGCAGTGCTCAAGGGGCTACCGGGGCCCCGGGCGGGGGAAAACTGTTTTTT,CSAQGATGAPGGGKLFF
TRBJ2-3,.,many,TRBV29-1,TGCAGCGTTGAGGAGGGTGCAGATACGCAGTATTTT,CSVEEGADTQYF
TRBJ2-1,.,few,TRBV12-5,TGTGCTAGTGCCCCTCAGGACAATGAGCAGTTCTTC,CASAPQDNEQFF
TRBJ1-5,.,few,TRBV20-1,TGCAGTGCTAGTGACAGTAGCAATCAGCCCCAGCATTTT,CSASDSSNQPQHF
TRBJ1-1,.,.,TRBV7-9,TGTGCCAGCAGCCCCAGGCTGAACACTGAAGCTTTCTTT,CASSPRLNTEAFF
TRBJ2-5,.,many,TRBV20-1,TGCAGTGCTAGAGAATCAGCGGGTCGCAGGGAGACCCAGTACTTC,CSARESAGRRETQYF
TRBJ2-5,TRBD2,.,TRBV20-1,TGCAGTGCTAGCAGAACGGGGGGGCTCAGGGAGACCCAGTACTTC,CSASRTGGLRETQYF
TRBJ1-3,.,.,TRBV5-1,TGCGCCAGCAGCCAAGGTGGAAACACCATATATTTT,CASSQGGNTIYF
TRBJ2-3,.,many,TRBV13,TGTGCCAGCAGCCCTGAACCGGGCGAAGTTAGCACAGATACGCAGTATTTT,CASSPEPGEVSTDTQYF
TRBJ1-6,.,few,TRBV5-1,TGCGCCAGCAGCTTGATATCTCAGGGGCTAGGATCAAATTCACCCCTCCACTTT,CASSLISQGLGSNSPLHF
TRBJ1-5,.,.,TRBV15,TGTGCCACCAGCAGTTTGGAAGGGGTGCAGATCGTTCAGCCCCAGCATTTT,CATSSLEGVQIVQPQHF
TRBJ2-5,TRBD1,.,TRBV10-3,TGTGCCATCACTGAGGGACAGGGGCAAGAGACCCAGTACTTC,CAITEGQGQETQYF
TRBJ2-7,.,many,TRBV29-1,TGCAGCGTTGAAGAGGGTGGGACACCTAATTTTCAGTACTTC,CSVEEGGTPNFQYF
TRBJ2-3,.,once,TRBV11-2,TGTGCCAGCAGCTTAATCTCCGCTTTCACAGATACGCAGTATTTT,CASSLISAFTDTQYF
TRBJ1-1,.,.,TRBV7-9,TGTGCCAGCAGCTTACTGCGACAGCGCAACACTGAAGCTTTCTTT,CASSLLRQRNTEAFF